This T cell receptor (beta chain) was documented in a study of CD8 T cells in ankylosing spondylitis. Study-wide results and limits: Within ankylosing spondylitis blood, a TCR beta motif made up of seven to nine highly homologous variants appeared to be characteristic.

This clonotype was seen a few times. Its target is unknown. CDR3 length equals 15 residues. Germline trimming cut 3 bases from V and 8 bases from J; bases unmatched to any gene: 9. Germline V gives CDR1 MGHRA, CDR2 YSYEKL. TCRdb called the 5' RACE reads again in MiXCR, with one record for every CDR3 protein. The sample carries roughly 670,000 distinct CDR3 sequences, around 20% recorded once. The TCR sequence derives from a male donor with ankylosing spondylitis. Sequenced input: blood, either unsorted or a sorted T cell fraction (not recorded which). J is TRBJ1-2 and V is TRBV4-1; 10 bases fit TRBD1. CDR3 nucleotide sequence: TGCGCCAGCAGCCACAAGACAGGGGGCTTCTACGGCTACACCTTC. Its translation: CASSHKTGGFYGYTF.